This TCR beta chain was sequenced during a study of CD8 T cells in Susac syndrome. Regarding the study as a whole: The study's TCR sequencing and HLA analysis covered a relatively small number of individuals, and the study acknowledged this.

Reverse transcription used about 0.45 to 1 ug RNA and random hexamers. An immunoSEQ multiplex PCR generated amplified TCR beta CDR3 products spanning 54 Vbeta and 13 Jbeta. TCRdb re-analysed the immunoSEQ multiplex PCR reads in MiXCR, keeping a single row per CDR3 protein. The repertoire has 120,000 to 150,000 distinct CDR3 sequences, roughly 95% of them found once; the top ten carry more than 0.065%. Blood CD8+ and CD4+ T cells underwent high-throughput TCR beta sequencing. Negative isolation was used for CD8+ and CD4+ T cells, and FACS enrichment was applied to TEMRA cells. As concerns this clonotype: Its antigen is as yet unknown.

V lost 4 bases and J lost 6, with 13 bases in between. The V gene's germline CDR1 is SQVTM and CDR2 ANQGSEA. CDR3 length: 13 residues. Sequencing was done on a sample of CD4+ T cells from PBMCs. The sequence came from a human donor in good health. J is TRBJ2-1 and V is TRBV29-1; the D gene is possibly TRBD2 (6 bases). The CDR3 here is CSVAEGTGNEQFF. DNA of the CDR3: TGCAGCGTTGCGGAGGGGACGGGCAATGAGCAGTTCTTC.